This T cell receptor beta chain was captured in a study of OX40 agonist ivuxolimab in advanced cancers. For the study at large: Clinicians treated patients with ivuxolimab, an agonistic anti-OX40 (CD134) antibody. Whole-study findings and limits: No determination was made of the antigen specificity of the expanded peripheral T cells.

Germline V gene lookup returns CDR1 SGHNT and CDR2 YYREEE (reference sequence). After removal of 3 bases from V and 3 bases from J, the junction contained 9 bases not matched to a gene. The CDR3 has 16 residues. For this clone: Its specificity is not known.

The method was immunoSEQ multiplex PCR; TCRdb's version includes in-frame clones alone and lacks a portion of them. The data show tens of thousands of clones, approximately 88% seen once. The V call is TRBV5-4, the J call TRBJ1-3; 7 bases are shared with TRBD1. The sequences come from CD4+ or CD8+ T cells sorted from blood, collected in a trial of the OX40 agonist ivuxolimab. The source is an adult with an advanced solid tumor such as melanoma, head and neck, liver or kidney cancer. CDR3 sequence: CASSSAGQALGNTIYF. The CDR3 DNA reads TGTGCCAGCAGCTCGGCCGGACAGGCCCTTGGAAACACCATATATTTT.